The 27 T cell receptor beta chains below come from one sample, sequenced in a study of OX40 agonist ivuxolimab in advanced cancers. Data came from immunoSEQ multiplex PCR; TCRdb stores just in-frame clones and leaves some out. The sample contains around 23,000 clones, approximately 80% of which appear only once. The sequencing here drew on CD4+ or CD8+ T cells sorted from blood, taken in a trial of the OX40 agonist ivuxolimab. The receptors originated from an adult with an advanced solid tumor such as melanoma, head and neck, liver or kidney cancer.

This rearrangement joins TRBV6-5 to TRBJ2-5; D unresolved. The J call may be incorrect, as the DNA end agrees better with TRBJ2-7. This CDR3 region has 14 residues. Looked up from germline, CDR1 is MNHEY and CDR2 is SVGAGI. The DNA for the CDR3 is TGTGCCAGCAGTTACGCCACGAGCTCCTACGAGCAGTACTTC. It translates to CASSYATSSYEQYF.

This clone was seen just once. The V call is TRBV5-6, the J call TRBJ2-2; D not certain. Trimming stripped 3 bases from V and 0 bases from J, with 9 bases between. CDR3 length: 15 residues. Germline V gene lookup returns CDR1 SGHDT and CDR2 YYEEEE. The CDR3: CASSYVGANTGELFF. Here the CDR3 DNA reads TGTGCCAGCAGCTATGTGGGCGCGAACACCGGGGAGCTGTTTTTT.

V and J are TRBV2 and TRBJ2-2, with 8 positions matching TRBD2. J was trimmed by 5 bases and V by 4 bases; bases with no gene match: 6. This CDR3 comprises 15 residues. Germline V gene lookup returns CDR1 SNHLY and CDR2 FYNNEI. In DNA form, the CDR3 reads TGTGCCAGCAGTGCGGGGACTAGACAAACCGGGGAGCTGTTTTTT. Amino acid sequence: CASSAGTRQTGELFF.

The CDR3 loop is CASSLAAQLKTYEQYF. The CDR3, as DNA: TGTGCCAGCAGCTTAGCTGCCCAACTAAAAACCTACGAGCAGTACTTC. V and J are TRBV7-2 and TRBJ2-7; no definite D call. Germline V gives CDR1 SGHTA, CDR2 FQGNSA. With 0 bases removed from V and 2 bases from J, the gap between germline ends came to 14 bases. CDR3 size: 16 residues.

This clone was observed a handful of times. CDR3 loop: CASSWFGEQFF. CDR3 bases: TGTGCCAGTAGTTGGTTCGGTGAGCAGTTCTTC. The chain combines TRBV19 with TRBJ2-1, with D unclear. This CDR3 is 11 amino acids long. Trimming stripped 5 bases from V and 9 bases from J, with 8 bases between. CDR1 LNHDA and CDR2 SQIVND come from the germline V gene (reference sequence).

This clone showed up just once. The rearrangement links TRBV19 to TRBJ1-1; D remains unclear. This CDR3 is built from 15 residues. Germline V gene lookup returns CDR1 LNHDA and CDR2 SQIVND (reference sequence). V was cut by 5 bases and J by 2 bases, with 15 bases left in between. The CDR3 DNA reads TGTGCCAGTAGTCGGCCGGTGGAACTAAACACTGAAGCTTTCTTT. Amino acids: CASSRPVELNTEAFF. The full variable domain, its missing parts supplied by reference TRBV19 and TRBJ1-1, is DGGITQSPKYLFRKEGQNVTLSCEQNLNHDAMYWYRQDPGQGLRLIYYSQIVNDFQKGDIAEGYSVSREKKESFPLTVTSAQKNPTAFYLCASSRPVELNTEAFFGQGTRLTVV.

This clone was seen more than once but under ten times. The rearrangement uses TRBV7-6 and TRBJ2-5; 9 nucleotides match TRBD1. This CDR3 is built from 15 residues. The ends lost 5 bases at V and 7 bases at J; junction bases unmatched: 11. Germline assignment: CDR1 SGHVS and CDR2 FNYEAQ. CDR3 loop: CASSGDGTGISTQYF. In DNA, the CDR3 is TGTGCCAGCAGCGGAGACGGGACAGGGATCTCGACCCAGTACTTC.

This clone has only a few counts. J is TRBJ1-1 and V is TRBV6-1; a possible D gene is TRBD1 (6 bases). The CDR3 spans 14 residues. From germline, CDR1 is MNHNS and CDR2 SASEGT. Trimming left V 7 bases short and J 4 bases short, with 16 bases between. CDR3: CASNRVRGSTEAFF. CDR3 in DNA: TGTGCCAGCAATAGGGTAAGGGGGAGCACTGAAGCTTTCTTT.

In this sample, this clone turned up a few times. The chain couples TRBV12-2 to TRBJ2-4. TRBV12-2 is given as a pseudogene. The CDR3 totals 19 residues. CDR3 residues: CASRLAPVRGVLAKNIQYF. The DNA of the CDR3 is TGTGCAAGTCGCTTAGCCCCGGTGCGAGGGGTCCTAGCCAAAAACATTCAGTACTTC.

This clone was observed a single time. This chain's CDR3 is CATRTGPSTDTQYF. In DNA form, the CDR3 reads TGTGCCACCAGGACAGGGCCTAGCACAGATACGCAGTATTTT. This chain connects TRBV19 to TRBJ2-3; 8 bases match TRBD1. The CDR3 runs to 14 residues. V shed 10 bases, J shed 0 bases, and the junction held 6 bases outside the gene matches. Germline V lookup: CDR1 LNHDA, CDR2 SQIVND (reference sequence). The full variable domain, its missing parts supplied by reference TRBV19 and TRBJ2-3, is DGGITQSPKYLFRKEGQNVTLSCEQNLNHDAMYWYRQDPGQGLRLIYYSQIVNDFQKGDIAEGYSVSREKKESFPLTVTSAQKNPTAFYLCATRTGPSTDTQYFGPGTRLTVL.

The V gene is TRBV7-3, the J gene TRBJ2-5; D possibly matches TRBD1 or TRBD2 (5 bases each). The V end was cut by 3 bases, the J end by 6 bases, with 11 bases between. In germline, CDR1 is SGHTA, CDR2 FQGTGA. The CDR3 extends over 13 amino acids. This CDR3 reads CASSLGPGKTQYF. The CDR3 DNA reads TGTGCCAGCAGCTTGGGACCCGGAAAGACCCAGTACTTC.

The rearrangement links TRBV11-1 to TRBJ1-5; D unclear. V was clipped by 3 bases and J by 11 bases, with 11 bases between them. CDR3 length equals 12 residues. The V gene's germline CDR1 is SGHAT and CDR2 FQDESV (reference sequence). The DNA of the CDR3 is TGTGCCAGCAGCTTTAGCGGGGAGGCCCAGCATTTT. Translation gives CASSFSGEAQHF.

The sample holds a few counts of this clone. The chain has TRBV11-3 and TRBJ2-1; D is perhaps TRBD1 (6 bases). Between the trimmed V and J ends, which lost 5 bases and 8 bases, there was a span of 13 bases. The CDR3 sequence is 13 residues long. CDR1 is SGHNT, CDR2 YENEEA, per germline. The CDR3 spells CASSGPGVHEQFF. CDR3 sequence (DNA): TGTGCCAGCAGCGGACCAGGGGTCCATGAGCAGTTCTTC.

The chain has TRBV28 and TRBJ1-2; D might be TRBD1 (6 bases). Trimming stripped 7 bases from V and 7 bases from J, with 10 bases between. CDR1 MDHEN and CDR2 SYDVKM come from the germline V gene. This CDR3 is built from 11 residues. The CDR3, as DNA: TGTGCCAGCACCAGGGGATCTGGCTACACCTTC. This translates into CASTRGSGYTF.

The rearrangement joins TRBV6-1 to TRBJ2-1; 11 nucleotides line up with TRBD2. The V gene's germline CDR1 is MNHNS and CDR2 SASEGT. CDR3 length equals 15 residues. The junction had 5 bases not matched to a gene; V was cut back by 5 bases and J by 5 bases. In nucleotides, the CDR3 is TGTGCCAGCAGTCGGGGACTAGCGGACAACAATGAGCAGTTCTTC. Translating gives CASSRGLADNNEQFF.

The J gene is TRBJ2-2, the V gene TRBV6-6; D gene uncertain. Trimming shortened V by 6 bases and J by 7 bases, and 12 bases separated the two germline ends. Looked up from germline, CDR1 is MNHNY and CDR2 is SVGAGI (reference sequence). This CDR3 is built from 13 residues. CDR3: CASSPTQSGELFF. The CDR3 DNA is TGTGCCAGCAGCCCGACCCAGAGCGGGGAGCTGTTTTTT.

This clone appeared a few times. Other DNA sequences in the same sample also yield this CDR3. The rearrangement uses TRBV5-8 and TRBJ1-4; no firm D call. V shed 2 bases and J shed 7 bases, with 12 bases lying between them. Germline loops: CDR1 SGHTS, CDR2 YDEGEE. The CDR3 is made up of 14 amino acids. CDR3 amino acids: CASSLRGGGEKLFF. The DNA for the CDR3 is TGTGCCAGCAGCTTACGTGGTGGTGGTGAAAAACTGTTTTTT.

The chain employs TRBV28 and TRBJ1-4, with a possible D match to TRBD1 (6 bases). From germline, CDR1 is MDHEN and CDR2 SYDVKM. The CDR3 runs 13 residues. V was pared by 6 bases and J by 10 bases, with 15 bases between. In DNA, the CDR3 is TGTGCCAGCAGGTCCGTGGACAGACCAAAACTGTTTTTT. This encodes CASRSVDRPKLFF.

V gene TRBV11-2 combines with J gene TRBJ2-5, with D maybe TRBD2 (5 bases). The end of the DNA is better explained by TRBJ2-7, so the J call may be wrong. This CDR3 is 13 amino acids long. Germline CDR1 reads SGHAT; CDR2 reads FQNNGV. The CDR3 loop is CASSSGSSYEQYF. The CDR3 nucleotides are TGTGCCAGCAGCTCGGGGAGCTCCTACGAGCAGTACTTC.

By share of the sample, this clone is medium-sized (0.01 to 0.1%). The chain uses TRBV28 and TRBJ2-5; 10 nucleotides match TRBD2. The CDR3 is 14 residues long. Germline CDR1 and CDR2: MDHEN and SYDVKM. The J segment lost 9 bases and the V segment lost 6 bases, leaving 10 bases of the junction unmatched. The CDR3 nucleotides are TGTGCCAGCAGCCCGCGAGGGACTAGCGTGTCCCAGTACTTC. Translation: CASSPRGTSVSQYF.

The V and J genes are TRBV7-2 and TRBJ1-1, with D hard to call. Germline CDR1 reads SGHTA; CDR2 reads FQGNSA. The CDR3 totals 12 residues. The V end was cut by 7 bases, the J end by 8 bases, with 14 bases between. Here the CDR3 DNA reads TGTGCCAGCACCCCGGGTTGGACCGAAGCTTTCTTT. Its translation is CASTPGWTEAFF.

This clone is a singleton in its sample. This chain connects TRBV5-4 to TRBJ2-2; no firm D call. CDR1 and CDR2 from the germline V gene are SGHNT and YYREEE (reference sequence). With 0 bases removed from V and 7 bases from J, the gap between germline ends came to 10 bases. The CDR3 extends over 14 amino acids. CDR3 protein: CASSLAPRGGELFF. CDR3 DNA: TGTGCCAGCAGCTTGGCGCCACGAGGCGGGGAGCTGTTTTTT.

The V gene is TRBV5-4, the J gene TRBJ2-6, with 12 bases aligning to TRBD1. V lost 4 bases and J lost 6; bases outside the gene matches: 8. This CDR3 is 17 amino acids long. CDR1 is SGHNT, CDR2 YYREEE, per germline (reference sequence). CDR3 sequence reads: CASSNRDRGREANVLTF. The CDR3 nucleotides are TGTGCCAGCAGCAACCGGGACAGGGGGCGAGAGGCCAACGTCCTGACTTTC.

This clone was counted at least ten times. The CDR3 region has the DNA TGTGCCAGCAGCTTAGCGGGAGCCACCTACGAGCAGTACTTC. Translated, it gives CASSLAGATYEQYF. The chain carries TRBV2 and TRBJ2-7; 9 bases align to TRBD2. This CDR3 is built from 14 residues. After removal of 6 bases from V and 2 bases from J, the junction contained 5 bases not matched to a gene. CDR1 is SNHLY, CDR2 FYNNEI, per germline.

The chain joins TRBV6-4 to TRBJ2-2, with D uncertain. V lost 0 bases to trimming and J lost 8 bases, with 10 bases between them. The length of the CDR3 is 14 residues. Per germline, CDR1 MRHNA and CDR2 SNTAGT. CDR3 nucleotides: TGTGCCAGCAGTGACTCGAGCACTCCTGGGGAGCTGTTTTTT. This encodes CASSDSSTPGELFF.

The chain has TRBV5-1 and TRBJ2-1; D call uncertain. The V gene's germline CDR1 is SGHRS and CDR2 YFSETQ. This CDR3 contains 12 residues. V lost 0 bases, J lost 10 bases, and 8 bases lay in between. For the CDR3, the DNA is TGCGCCAGCAGCTTGGAAGGCAGGGAGCAGTTCTTC. It is translated as CASSLEGREQFF.

V is TRBV7-2 and J is TRBJ2-7, with 8 positions matching TRBD2. Losses at the gene ends were 5 bases for V and 3 bases for J; bases not matched to a gene: 9. The V gene's germline CDR1 is SGHTA and CDR2 FQGNSA. This CDR3 spans 15 amino acids. The CDR3 bases are TGTGCCAGCAGCCCGGAACTAGCGGCATACTACGAGCAGTACTTC. This gives the protein CASSPELAAYYEQYF.